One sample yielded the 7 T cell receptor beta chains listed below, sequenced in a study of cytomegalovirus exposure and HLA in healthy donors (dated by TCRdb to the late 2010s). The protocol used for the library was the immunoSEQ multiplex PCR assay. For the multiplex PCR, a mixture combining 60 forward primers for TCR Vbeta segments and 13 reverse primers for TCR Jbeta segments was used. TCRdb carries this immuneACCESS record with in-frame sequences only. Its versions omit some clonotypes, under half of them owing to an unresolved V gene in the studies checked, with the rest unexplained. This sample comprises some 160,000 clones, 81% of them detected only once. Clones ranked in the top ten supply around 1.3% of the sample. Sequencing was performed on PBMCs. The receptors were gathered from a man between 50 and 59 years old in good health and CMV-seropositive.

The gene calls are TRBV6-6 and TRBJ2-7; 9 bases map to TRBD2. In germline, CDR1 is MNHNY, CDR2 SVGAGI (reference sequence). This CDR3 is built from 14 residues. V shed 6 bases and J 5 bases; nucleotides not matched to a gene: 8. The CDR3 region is CASRHSSGADEQYF. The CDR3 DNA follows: TGTGCCAGCAGACATTCTAGCGGGGCCGACGAGCAGTACTTC.

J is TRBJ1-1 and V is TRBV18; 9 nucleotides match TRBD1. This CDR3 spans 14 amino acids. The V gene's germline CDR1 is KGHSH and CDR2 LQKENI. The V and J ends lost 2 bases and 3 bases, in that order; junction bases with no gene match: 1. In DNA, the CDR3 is TGTGCCAGCTCACCAGGACAGGGGTACACTGAAGCTTTCTTT. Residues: CASSPGQGYTEAFF.

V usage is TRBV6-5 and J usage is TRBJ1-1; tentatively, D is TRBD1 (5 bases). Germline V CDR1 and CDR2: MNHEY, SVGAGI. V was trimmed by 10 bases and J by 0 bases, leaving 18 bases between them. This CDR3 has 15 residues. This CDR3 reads CATRGVGVMNTEAFF. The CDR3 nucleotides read TGTGCCACCCGGGGGGTGGGCGTTATGAACACTGAAGCTTTCTTT.

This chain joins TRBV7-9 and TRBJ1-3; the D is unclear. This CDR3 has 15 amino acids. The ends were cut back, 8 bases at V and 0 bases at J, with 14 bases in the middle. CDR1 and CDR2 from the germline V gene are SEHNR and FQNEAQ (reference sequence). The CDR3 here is CASPDGIVSGNTIYF. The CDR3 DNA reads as TGTGCCAGCCCCGATGGCATTGTCTCTGGAAACACCATATATTTT.

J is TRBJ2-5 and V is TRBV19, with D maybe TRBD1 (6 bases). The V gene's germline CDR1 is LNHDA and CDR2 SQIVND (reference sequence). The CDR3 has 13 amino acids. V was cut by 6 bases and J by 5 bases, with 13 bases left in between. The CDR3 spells CASSSQGGETQYF. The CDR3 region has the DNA TGTGCCAGTAGCTCACAGGGCGGGGAGACCCAGTACTTC.

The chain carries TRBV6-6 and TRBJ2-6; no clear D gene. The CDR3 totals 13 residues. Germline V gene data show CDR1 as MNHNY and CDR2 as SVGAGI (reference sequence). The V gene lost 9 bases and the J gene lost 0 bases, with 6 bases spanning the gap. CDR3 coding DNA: TGTGCCAGTCGGAGCTCTGGGGCCAACGTCCTGACTTTC. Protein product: CASRSSGANVLTF.

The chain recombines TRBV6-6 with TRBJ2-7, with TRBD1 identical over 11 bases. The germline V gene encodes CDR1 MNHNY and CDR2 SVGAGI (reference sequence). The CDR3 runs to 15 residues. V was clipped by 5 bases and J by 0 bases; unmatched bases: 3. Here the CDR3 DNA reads TGTGCCAGCAGTGGGACAGGGGGGTCCTCCTACGAGCAGTACTTC. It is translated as CASSGTGGSSYEQYF.